The source of this T cell receptor beta chain is a study of cytomegalovirus exposure and HLA in healthy donors. The V and J ends lost 8 bases and 10 bases respectively, with 14 bases between them. The germline CDR1 and CDR2 sequences are MDHEN and SYDVKM. The CDR3 consists of 11 residues. General observations from the study: Generally TCR sequences proved uncommon, though certain public TCRs appeared in numerous donors.

As regards this clone: Its antigen is still unknown.

Amplification used 60 Vbeta primers and 13 Jbeta primers. Sequenced by immunoSEQ multiplex PCR; TCRdb stores in-frame clones only, minus some. Recorded for this sample: 100,000 to 150,000 clones. Sequenced sample: PBMCs. This chain connects TRBV28 to TRBJ2-5; D perhaps matches TRBD2 (6 bases). The TCR was taken from a woman aged 40 to 55 in good health and CMV-seronegative. The CDR3 region has the DNA TGTGCCAGCTCTGAGGGGAGGCACCAGTACTTC. This translates into CASSEGRHQYF.